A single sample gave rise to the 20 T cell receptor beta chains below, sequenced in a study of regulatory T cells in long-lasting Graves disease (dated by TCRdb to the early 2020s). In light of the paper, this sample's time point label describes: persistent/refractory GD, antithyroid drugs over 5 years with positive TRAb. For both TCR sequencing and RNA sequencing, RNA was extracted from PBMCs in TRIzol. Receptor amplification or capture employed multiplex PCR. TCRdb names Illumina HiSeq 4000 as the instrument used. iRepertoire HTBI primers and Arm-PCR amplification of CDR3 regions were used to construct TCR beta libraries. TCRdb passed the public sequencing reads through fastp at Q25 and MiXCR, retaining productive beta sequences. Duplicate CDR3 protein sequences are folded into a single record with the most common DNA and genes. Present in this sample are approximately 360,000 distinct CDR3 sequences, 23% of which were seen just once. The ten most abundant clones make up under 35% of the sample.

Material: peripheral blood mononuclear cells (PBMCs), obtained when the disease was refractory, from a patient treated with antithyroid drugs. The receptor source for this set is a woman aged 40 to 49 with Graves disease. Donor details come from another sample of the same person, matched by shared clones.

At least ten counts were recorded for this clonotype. CDR3 sequence reads: CASSNTRTSYEQYF. The CDR3 nucleotides are TGTGCCAGCAGCAATACTAGAACCTCCTACGAGCAGTACTTC. The chain couples TRBV2 to TRBJ2-7; tentatively, D is TRBD2 (5 bases). V lost 6 bases and J lost 0, with 12 bases in between. Germline V gene data show CDR1 as SNHLY and CDR2 as FYNNEI. This CDR3 is built from 14 residues. Based on the CDR3 plus reference TRBV2 and TRBJ2-7, the full variable domain is EPEVTQTPSHQVTQMGQEVILRCVPISNHLYFYWYRQILGQKVEFLVSFYNNEISEKSEIFDDQFSVERPDGSNFTLKIRSTKLEDSAMYFCASSNTRTSYEQYFGPGTRLTVT.

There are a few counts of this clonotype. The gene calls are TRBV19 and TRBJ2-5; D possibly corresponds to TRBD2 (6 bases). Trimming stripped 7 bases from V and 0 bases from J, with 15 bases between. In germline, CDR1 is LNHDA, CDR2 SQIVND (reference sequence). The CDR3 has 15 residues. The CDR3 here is CASKRTKAYQETQYF. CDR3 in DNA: TGTGCCAGTAAAAGGACTAAGGCGTACCAAGAGACCCAGTACTTC.

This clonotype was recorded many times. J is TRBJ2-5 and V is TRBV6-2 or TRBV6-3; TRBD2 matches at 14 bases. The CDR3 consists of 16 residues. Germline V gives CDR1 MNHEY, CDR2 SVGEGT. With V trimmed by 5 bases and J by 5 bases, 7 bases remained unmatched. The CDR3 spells CASSTRTSGRFETQYF. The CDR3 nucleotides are TGTGCCAGCAGTACCCGGACTAGCGGGAGGTTTGAGACCCAGTACTTC.

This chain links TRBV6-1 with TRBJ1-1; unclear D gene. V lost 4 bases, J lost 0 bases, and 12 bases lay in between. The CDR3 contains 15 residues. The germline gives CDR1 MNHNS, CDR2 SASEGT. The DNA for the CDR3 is TGTGCCAGCAGTGCCGTGGTACATTTGAACACTGAAGCTTTCTTT. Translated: CASSAVVHLNTEAFF.

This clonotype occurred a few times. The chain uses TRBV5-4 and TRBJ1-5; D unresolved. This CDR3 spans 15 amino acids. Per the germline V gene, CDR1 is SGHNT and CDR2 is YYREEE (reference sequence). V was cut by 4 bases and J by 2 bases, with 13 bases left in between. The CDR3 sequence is CASSRDPMGNQPQHF. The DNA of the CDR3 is TGTGCCAGCAGCCGAGACCCGATGGGCAATCAGCCCCAGCATTTT.

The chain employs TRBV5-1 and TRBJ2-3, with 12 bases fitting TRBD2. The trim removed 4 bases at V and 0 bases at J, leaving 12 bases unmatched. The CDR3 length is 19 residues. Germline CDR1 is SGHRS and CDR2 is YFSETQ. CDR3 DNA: TGCGCCAGCAGCACTGGACTAGCGGGATTACGGGGGAGCACAGATACGCAGTATTTT. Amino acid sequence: CASSTGLAGLRGSTDTQYF.

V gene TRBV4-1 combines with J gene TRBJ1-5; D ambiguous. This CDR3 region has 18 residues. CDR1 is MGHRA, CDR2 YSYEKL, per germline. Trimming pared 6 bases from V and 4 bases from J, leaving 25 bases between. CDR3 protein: CASSINVRTDIRNQPQHF. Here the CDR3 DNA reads TGCGCCAGCAGTATAAACGTCCGGACCGATATTAGGAATCAGCCCCAGCATTTT.

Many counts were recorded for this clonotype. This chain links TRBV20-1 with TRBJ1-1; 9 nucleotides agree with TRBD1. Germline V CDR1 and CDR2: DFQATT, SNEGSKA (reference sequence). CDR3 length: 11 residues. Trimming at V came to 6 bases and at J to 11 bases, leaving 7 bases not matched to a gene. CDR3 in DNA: TGCAGTGCGGGACAGGGATGGGGGGCTTTCTTT. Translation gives CSAGQGWGAFF.

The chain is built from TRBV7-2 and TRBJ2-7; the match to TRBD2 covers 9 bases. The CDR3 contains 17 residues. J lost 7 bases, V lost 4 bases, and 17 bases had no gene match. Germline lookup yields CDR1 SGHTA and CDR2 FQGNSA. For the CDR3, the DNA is TGTGCCAGCAGCTCGCCGGGACTCAAGCGGGGGGTGGGAGAGCAGTACTTC. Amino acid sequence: CASSSPGLKRGVGEQYF.

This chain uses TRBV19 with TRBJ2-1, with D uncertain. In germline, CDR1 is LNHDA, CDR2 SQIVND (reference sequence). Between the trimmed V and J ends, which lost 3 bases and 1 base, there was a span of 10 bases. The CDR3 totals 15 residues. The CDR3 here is CASSIYRLSYNEQFF. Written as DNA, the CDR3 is TGTGCCAGTAGTATTTACAGACTGTCCTACAATGAGCAGTTCTTC.

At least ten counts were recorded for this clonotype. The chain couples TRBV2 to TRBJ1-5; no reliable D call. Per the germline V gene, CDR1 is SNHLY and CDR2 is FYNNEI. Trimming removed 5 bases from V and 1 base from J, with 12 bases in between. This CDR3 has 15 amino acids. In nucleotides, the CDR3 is TGTGCCAGCAGTTACAGCTTCTTAAGCAATCAGCCCCAGCATTTT. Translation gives CASSYSFLSNQPQHF.

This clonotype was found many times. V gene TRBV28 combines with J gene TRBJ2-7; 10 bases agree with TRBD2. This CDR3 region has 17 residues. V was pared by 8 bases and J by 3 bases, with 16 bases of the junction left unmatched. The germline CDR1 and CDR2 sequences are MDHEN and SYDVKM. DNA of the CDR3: TGTGCCAGCCTAGGGGGGGTTCTAGCGGGAGACGGCTACGAGCAGTACTTC. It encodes CASLGGVLAGDGYEQYF.

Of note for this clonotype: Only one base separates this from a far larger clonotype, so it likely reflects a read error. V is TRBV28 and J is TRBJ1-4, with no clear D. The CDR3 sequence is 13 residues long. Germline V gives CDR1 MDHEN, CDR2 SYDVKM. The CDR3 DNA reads TGTGCCAGCAGTTTAAGGGTCGTTTCACCCCCCCACTTT. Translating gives CASSLRVVSPPHF.

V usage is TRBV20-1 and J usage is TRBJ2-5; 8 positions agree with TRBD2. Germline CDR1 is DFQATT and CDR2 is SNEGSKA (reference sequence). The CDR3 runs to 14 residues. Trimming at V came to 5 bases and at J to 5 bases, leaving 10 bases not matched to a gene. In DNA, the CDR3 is TGCAGTGCTTCTCCACCGGGAGGGTGGGAGACCCAGTACTTC. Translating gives CSASPPGGWETQYF.

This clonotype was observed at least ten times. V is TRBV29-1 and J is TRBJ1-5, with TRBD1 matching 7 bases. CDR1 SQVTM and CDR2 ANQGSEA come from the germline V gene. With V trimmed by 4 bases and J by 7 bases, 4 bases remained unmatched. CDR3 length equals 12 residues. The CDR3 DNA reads TGCAGCGTTGGACAGGGAGTACAGCCCCAGCATTTT. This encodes CSVGQGVQPQHF.

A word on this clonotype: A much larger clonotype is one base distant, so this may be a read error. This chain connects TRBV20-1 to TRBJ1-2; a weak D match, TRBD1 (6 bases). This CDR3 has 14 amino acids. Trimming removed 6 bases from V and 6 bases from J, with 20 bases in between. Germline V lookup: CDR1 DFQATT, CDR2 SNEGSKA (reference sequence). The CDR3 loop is CSAQSGGLSHGYTF. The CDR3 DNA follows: TGCAGTGCCCAGAGCGGGGGGCTCAGCCATGGCTACACCTTC.

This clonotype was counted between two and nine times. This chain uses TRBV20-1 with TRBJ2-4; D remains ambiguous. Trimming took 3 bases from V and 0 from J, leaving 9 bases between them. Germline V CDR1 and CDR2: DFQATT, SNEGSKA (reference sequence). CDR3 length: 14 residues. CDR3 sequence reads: CSARPALAKNIQYF. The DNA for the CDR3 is TGCAGTGCTAGGCCCGCGTTAGCCAAAAACATTCAGTACTTC.

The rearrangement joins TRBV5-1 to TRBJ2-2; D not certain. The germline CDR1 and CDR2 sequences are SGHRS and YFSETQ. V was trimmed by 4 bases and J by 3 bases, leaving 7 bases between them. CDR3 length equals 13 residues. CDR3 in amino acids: CASSAEYTGELFF. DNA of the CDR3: TGCGCCAGCAGCGCTGAATACACCGGGGAGCTGTTTTTT.

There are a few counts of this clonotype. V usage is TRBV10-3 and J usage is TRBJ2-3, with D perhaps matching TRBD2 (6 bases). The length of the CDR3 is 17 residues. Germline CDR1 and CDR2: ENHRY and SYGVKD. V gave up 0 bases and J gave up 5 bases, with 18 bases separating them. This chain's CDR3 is CAISESGGITLGDTQYF. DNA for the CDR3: TGTGCCATCAGTGAGTCGGGCGGGATAACCCTCGGAGATACGCAGTATTTT.

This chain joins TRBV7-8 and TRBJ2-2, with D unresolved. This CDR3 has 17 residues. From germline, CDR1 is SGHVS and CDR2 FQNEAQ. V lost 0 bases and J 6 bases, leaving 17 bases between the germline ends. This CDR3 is CASSLAMVKSAAGELFF. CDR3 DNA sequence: TGTGCCAGCAGCTTAGCGATGGTGAAGTCGGCGGCCGGGGAGCTGTTTTTT.